Sequencing of this T cell receptor (beta chain) was carried out in a study of OX40 agonist ivuxolimab in advanced cancers. Study-level results: Among some nonresponders, normalized T-cell clonal expansion was also low. Clonal expansion was seen in CD4+ and CD8+ blood T cells by week 6 at 0.1 to 3.0 mg/kg.

Only in-frame clones appear in the TCRdb table, and some are missing; sequencing was by immunoSEQ multiplex PCR. Of about 39,000 clones in the sample, approximately 90% were seen once. With regard to this clone: Its antigen is currently unknown.

This CDR3 spans 15 amino acids. Unmatched junction bases numbered 8, after V lost 5 bases and J lost 6 bases. Germline lookup yields CDR1 LNHDA and CDR2 SQIVND (reference sequence). This receptor was obtained from an adult with an advanced solid tumor such as melanoma, head and neck, liver or kidney cancer. This chain links TRBV19 with TRBJ2-1; the match to TRBD1 covers 9 bases. Sequenced here: CD4+ or CD8+ T cells sorted from blood, sampled in a trial of the OX40 agonist ivuxolimab. CDR3 amino acids: CASSFGTGWSNEQFF. The CDR3 DNA reads as TGTGCCAGTAGTTTCGGGACAGGGTGGAGCAATGAGCAGTTCTTC.